What follows are 28 T cell receptor beta chains derived from one specimen sequenced in a study of beta chain features in type 1 diabetes. Their cognate antigens are unknown. Regarding the study as a whole: TCRB CDR3s from Type 1 diabetes patients were moderately but significantly shorter in all four CD4+ subsets.

TCRB transcripts that were expressed got sequenced, as all of the isolated RNA had been reverse transcribed. The assay was immunoSEQ multiplex PCR, and TCRdb's table has in-frame clones only and misses some. Among 350,000 to 450,000 clones listed, 10% to 15% were seen once. The sequenced sample was naive CD4+ T cells from blood. All receptors come from a woman aged 18-35 years with type 1 diabetes.

This CDR3 is CASSHGQGQFF. CDR3 DNA: TGTGCCAGCAGCCACGGACAGGGGCAGTTCTTC. The chain links TRBV6-5 to TRBJ2-1, with 8 bases matching TRBD1. CDR3 length: 11 residues. Per germline, CDR1 MNHEY and CDR2 SVGAGI. V was pared by 6 bases and J by 12 bases, with 4 bases of the junction left unmatched.

The chain couples TRBV7-9 to TRBJ2-7, with D tentatively TRBD2 (6 bases). Trimming removed 3 bases at V and 2 bases at J, with 8 bases between. Germline-derived CDR1 and CDR2 are SEHNR and FQNEAQ (reference sequence). The CDR3 length is 13 residues. CDR3 sequence: CASSLEGPYEQYF. The CDR3 nucleotides read TGTGCCAGCAGCTTGGAGGGTCCCTACGAGCAGTACTTC.

As regards this clone: The junction does not match germline at one end; this may be a read error. V and J are TRBV5-4 and TRBJ2-5, with 8 positions matching TRBD2. CDR3 size: 15 residues. Germline lookup yields CDR1 SGHNT and CDR2 YYREEE (reference sequence). CDR3 sequence: CASSRSGAGGETQYF. As DNA, the CDR3 is TGCGCCAGCAGCCGTAGCGGGGCCGGTGGGGAGACCCAGTACTTC.

This clone was counted between two and nine times. CDR3 sequence: CASQRLAGTYEQYF. In nucleotides, the CDR3 is TGTGCCAGCCAAAGGCTAGCGGGTACCTACGAGCAGTACTTC. The chain employs TRBV11-2 and TRBJ2-7; 8 nucleotides match TRBD2. The germline CDR1 and CDR2 sequences are SGHAT and FQNNGV. The CDR3 has 14 residues. J was trimmed by 2 bases and V by 8 bases; bases with no gene match: 8.

The table lists this clone with a few counts. The V call is TRBV7-8, the J call TRBJ2-7; TRBD1 matches at 7 bases. With 4 bases clipped from V and 2 bases from J, the junction kept 14 bases outside the gene matches. The CDR3 loop spans 17 amino acids. CDR1 is SGHVS and CDR2 is FQNEAQ in the germline V gene. The CDR3 DNA reads as TGTGCCAGCAGCTCAATCATATCGGGACAGTCCCCCTACGAGCAGTACTTC. Amino acid sequence: CASSSIISGQSPYEQYF.

This clone was observed a few times. The rearrangement uses TRBV14 and TRBJ2-1; D possibly corresponds to TRBD2 (6 bases). The germline V and J ends were trimmed by 1 base and 3 bases, with 22 bases remaining between them. Germline values: CDR1 SGHDN, CDR2 FVKESK. This CDR3 has 19 amino acids. This chain's CDR3 is CASSQVTRSSGNNYNEQFF. The CDR3 DNA reads as TGTGCCAGCAGCCAAGTTACCCGAAGTAGCGGAAACAACTACAATGAGCAGTTCTTC.

This clone was detected a few times. The V gene is TRBV9, the J gene TRBJ2-7, with a tentative D call TRBD1 (6 bases). The germline CDR1 and CDR2 sequences are SGDLS and YYNGEE. Deletions cut 3 bases from V and 2 bases from J, with 21 bases between. The CDR3 is 17 amino acids. In DNA form, the CDR3 reads TGTGCCAGCAGCGATATACGGACAGTCCAAAGTCCCTACGAGCAGTACTTC. Translated, it gives CASSDIRTVQSPYEQYF.

A few counts support this clone. Compared with germline, one end of the junction differs, possibly owing to a read error. CDR3 region: CASSTGGSYDEQFF. The CDR3 DNA is TGTGCCAGCAGTACGGGGGGCTCCTACGATGAGCAGTTCTTC. The rearrangement joins TRBV2 to TRBJ2-1; D perhaps matches TRBD2 (7 bases). Germline CDR1 reads SNHLY; CDR2 reads FYNNEI. CDR3 length: 14 residues. The full variable domain, its missing parts supplied by reference TRBV2 and TRBJ2-1, is EPEVTQTPSHQVTQMGQEVILRCVPISNHLYFYWYRQILGQKVEFLVSFYNNEISEKSEIFDDQFSVERPDGSNFTLKIRSTKLEDSAMYFCASSTGGSYDEQFFGPGTRLTVL.

Notes on this clone: Other DNA variants within this sample encode the same CDR3. V usage is TRBV15 and J usage is TRBJ2-7, with D uncertain. Germline V gene lookup returns CDR1 LNHNV and CDR2 YYDKDF (reference sequence). V lost 3 bases and J lost 4, with 7 bases in between. This CDR3 comprises 12 residues. The CDR3 loop is CATSRPGYEQYF. CDR3 nucleotides: TGTGCCACCAGCAGGCCCGGGTACGAGCAGTACTTC.

V gene TRBV19 combines with J gene TRBJ2-5; D is possibly TRBD1 (5 bases). The CDR3 is made up of 14 amino acids. The ends were cut back, 5 bases at V and 1 base at J, with 11 bases in the middle. Germline lookup yields CDR1 LNHDA and CDR2 SQIVND (reference sequence). The CDR3 nucleotides are TGTGCCAGTAGTCCCGGACAAATCCAAGAGACCCAGTACTTC. Amino acids: CASSPGQIQETQYF.

This clone was recorded a few times. J is TRBJ2-3 and V is TRBV28; D may be TRBD2 (5 bases). V gave up 8 bases and J gave up 1 base, with 19 bases separating them. The CDR3 runs 16 residues. Germline V gives CDR1 MDHEN, CDR2 SYDVKM. CDR3 coding DNA: TGTGCCAGCGGGCGACTACCGGAGGACGGCACAGATACGCAGTATTTT. It specifies CASGRLPEDGTDTQYF.

V and J are TRBV9 and TRBJ2-3; 7 bases agree with TRBD2. Germline CDR1 SGDLS, CDR2 YYNGEE. The length of the CDR3 is 17 residues. With 3 bases clipped from V and 7 bases from J, the junction kept 17 bases outside the gene matches. The CDR3: CASSAGGRYSWPNTQYF. The CDR3 region has the DNA TGTGCCAGCAGCGCGGGGGGTCGATATTCGTGGCCAAATACGCAGTATTTT.

The table lists this clone with a few counts. In DNA, the CDR3 is TGTGCCCGGGGGACAGGGGTAGCGTCCGAGCAGTACTTC. Protein: CARGTGVASEQYF. V is TRBV30 and J is TRBJ2-7; TRBD1 matches at 10 bases. This CDR3 has 13 residues. The V and J ends lost 8 bases and 6 bases, in that order; junction bases with no gene match: 10. CDR1 and CDR2 (germline): GTSNPN, SVGIG (reference sequence).

The chain links TRBV10-3 to TRBJ2-3, with D unclear. V lost 9 bases to trimming and J lost 0 bases, with 10 bases between them. Germline CDR1 ENHRY, CDR2 SYGVKD. This CDR3 spans 13 amino acids. The CDR3 DNA reads TGTGCCATAAAGAGAACTAGCACAGATACGCAGTATTTT. Translated, it gives CAIKRTSTDTQYF.

The chain is built from TRBV11-2 and TRBJ2-1; 7 bases line up with TRBD1. Germline lookup yields CDR1 SGHAT and CDR2 FQNNGV. With 7 bases clipped from V and 7 bases from J, the junction kept 10 bases outside the gene matches. The CDR3 length is 14 residues. The CDR3: CASTTGAEGNEQFF. CDR3 sequence (DNA): TGTGCCAGCACCACAGGGGCGGAAGGGAATGAGCAGTTCTTC.

This sequence joins TRBV13 and TRBJ1-1; 7 bases align to TRBD1. The V gene end was trimmed by 3 bases and the J gene end by 0 bases; junction bases not matched to a gene: 4. CDR1 is PRHDT, CDR2 FYEKMQ, per germline (reference sequence). CDR3 length: 15 residues. DNA of the CDR3: TGTGCCAGCAGCTTCCCGACAGGGTTGAACACTGAAGCTTTCTTT. Its translation: CASSFPTGLNTEAFF.

This clone has only a few counts. This chain joins TRBV5-6 and TRBJ2-6; the D gene is possibly TRBD2 (5 bases). Deletions cut 2 bases from V and 0 bases from J, with 18 bases between. The germline V gene encodes CDR1 SGHDT and CDR2 YYEEEE. This CDR3 contains 19 residues. CDR3 amino acids: CASSFPDAERFSGANVLTF. The CDR3 DNA reads as TGTGCCAGCAGCTTCCCTGACGCGGAGCGGTTCTCTGGGGCCAACGTCCTGACTTTC.

The chain has TRBV7-9 and TRBJ1-1; D unclear. Per germline, CDR1 SEHNR and CDR2 FQNEAQ (reference sequence). V was pared by 5 bases and J by 1 base, with 17 bases between. This CDR3 has 16 amino acids. The CDR3 nucleotides are TGTGCCAGCAGCCCAGAGGGTGGGCGGGAGAACACTGAAGCTTTCTTT. Translating it yields CASSPEGGRENTEAFF.

This clone was seen more than once but under ten times. This chain uses TRBV28 with TRBJ1-1, with 7 bases fitting TRBD1. The V gene's germline CDR1 is MDHEN and CDR2 SYDVKM. The CDR3 sequence is 12 residues long. V lost 7 bases, J lost 10 bases, and 9 bases stayed unmatched. The CDR3 region has the DNA TGTGCCAGCACTCCCCGACAGGGTGGAGCTTTCTTT. Translated: CASTPRQGGAFF.

This rearrangement joins TRBV19 to TRBJ2-7, with 8 bases matching TRBD2. CDR1 is LNHDA and CDR2 is SQIVND in the germline V gene (reference sequence). Losses at the gene ends were 0 bases for V and 5 bases for J; bases not matched to a gene: 6. This CDR3 is 15 amino acids long. This chain's CDR3 is CASSIESGSLNEQYF. CDR3 nucleotides: TGTGCCAGTAGTATAGAGAGCGGGAGCCTCAACGAGCAGTACTTC.

This clone was seen a handful of times. The chain combines TRBV19 with TRBJ2-7; 13 bases are shared with TRBD2. The germline V gene encodes CDR1 LNHDA and CDR2 SQIVND (reference sequence). The length of the CDR3 is 15 residues. After removal of 6 bases from V and 7 bases from J, the junction contained 9 bases not matched to a gene. CDR3 sequence (DNA): TGTGCCAGTAGGGTCTCGGGACTAGCGGGAAATGAGCAGTACTTC. It yields the protein CASRVSGLAGNEQYF.

The rearrangement uses TRBV28 and TRBJ2-7; TRBD1 is a possible D gene (6 bases). The CDR3 length is 12 residues. The V gene lost 6 bases and the J gene lost 2 bases, with 8 bases spanning the gap. Germline V gene data show CDR1 as MDHEN and CDR2 as SYDVKM. The DNA for the CDR3 is TGTGCCAGCAGGGGGGCCGCCTACGAGCAGTACTTC. Its translation is CASRGAAYEQYF.

V usage is TRBV4-2 and J usage is TRBJ2-7, with 7 bases matching TRBD1. V gave up 10 bases and J gave up 4 bases; unmatched junction bases: 10. CDR1 and CDR2 from the germline V gene are LGHNA and YNFKEQ. The CDR3 has 13 residues. CDR3 coding DNA: TGTGCCACCAGACAGGGTCGAGGGTACGAGCAGTACTTC. This gives the protein CATRQGRGYEQYF.

V and J are TRBV2 and TRBJ1-1; tentative D call: TRBD1 (6 bases). The CDR3 is 14 amino acids. Germline values: CDR1 SNHLY, CDR2 FYNNEI. Trimming took 3 bases from V and 10 from J, leaving 18 bases between them. The CDR3: CASSDRSVRQAAFF. CDR3 sequence (DNA): TGTGCCAGCAGTGACCGATCCGTTAGACAGGCAGCTTTCTTT.

About this clone: This sample also contains other DNA sequences that code for the same CDR3. V is TRBV7-9 and J is TRBJ1-1; 9 nucleotides agree with TRBD1. Germline V gene data show CDR1 as SEHNR and CDR2 as FQNEAQ (reference sequence). V lost 5 bases to trimming and J lost 0 bases; unmatched junction nucleotides: 7. The length of the CDR3 is 16 residues. Written as DNA, the CDR3 is TGTGCCAGCAGCCCCGGGACAGGGTTAATGAACACTGAAGCTTTCTTT. The encoded protein is CASSPGTGLMNTEAFF.

CDR3 nucleotides: TGTGCCAGCAGCCCTACCCCCGGTCCCTACGAGCAGTACTTC. It encodes CASSPTPGPYEQYF. The chain recombines TRBV9 with TRBJ2-7, with unresolved D. V shed 4 bases and J shed 2 bases, with 13 bases lying between them. The length of the CDR3 is 14 residues. Germline V gene lookup returns CDR1 SGDLS and CDR2 YYNGEE.

This clone has just a few counts. The chain uses TRBV6-4 and TRBJ2-3; possibly TRBD1 for D (5 bases). V was pared by 2 bases and J by 1 base, with 7 bases between. The CDR3 has 14 amino acids. Per the germline V gene, CDR1 is MRHNA and CDR2 is SNTAGT. The CDR3 is CASSDGHRTDTQYF. The CDR3 DNA is TGTGCCAGCAGTGACGGACACCGCACAGATACGCAGTATTTT.

The CDR3 DNA sequence: TGTGCCAGCGAAACTACTGATTCAGGGGCCTATGGCTACACCTTC. It encodes CASETTDSGAYGYTF. The rearrangement joins TRBV18 to TRBJ1-2, with a possible D match to TRBD1 (6 bases). Germline lookup yields CDR1 KGHSH and CDR2 LQKENI. V lost 8 bases and J 4 bases, leaving 20 bases between the germline ends. The CDR3 is 15 residues long.